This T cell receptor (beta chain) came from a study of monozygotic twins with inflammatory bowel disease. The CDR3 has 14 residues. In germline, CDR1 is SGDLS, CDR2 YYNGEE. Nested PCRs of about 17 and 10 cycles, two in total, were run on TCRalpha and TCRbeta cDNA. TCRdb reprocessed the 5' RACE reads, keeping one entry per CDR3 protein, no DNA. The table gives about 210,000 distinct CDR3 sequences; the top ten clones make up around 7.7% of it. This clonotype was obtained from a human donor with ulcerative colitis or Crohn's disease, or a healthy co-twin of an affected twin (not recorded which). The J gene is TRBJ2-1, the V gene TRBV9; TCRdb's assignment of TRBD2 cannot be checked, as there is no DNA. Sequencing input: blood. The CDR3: CASSWWEGSDEQFF.